These T cell receptor beta chains were read from a single sample in a study of radiotherapy plus CTLA-4 blockade in lung cancer. Using immunoSEQ multiplex PCR, the repertoire was profiled, and TCRdb retains in-frame clones only, with some absent. The sample records approximately 45,000 clones, roughly 65% being singletons. The sample was peripheral blood, taken from a patient treated with radiotherapy plus ipilimumab. The source of these receptors is a human donor with non-small cell lung cancer who had a partial response to radiotherapy plus ipilimumab. The CDR3 runs from the conserved cysteine through the conserved F or W. Fields, in order: CDR3 protein, CDR3 DNA, D gene, V gene, J gene, clone size. The D gene is left open where the match is weak. Only some rows state a clone size, as once, few, many or a class for expanded clones.

CASSSQRLEAFF	TGTGCCAGTAGTAGCCAGAGACTAGAAGCTTTCTTT	.	TRBV19	TRBJ1-1	.
CASYKGAAEANYGYTF	TGCGCCAGTTACAAAGGTGCCGCCGAGGCTAACTATGGCTACACCTTC	.	TRBV5-1	TRBJ1-2	.
CASSEQGRTEAFF	TGCGCCAGCAGTGAACAGGGACGAACTGAAGCTTTCTTT	.	TRBV10-1	TRBJ1-1	.
CASSRDGSSYNEQFF	TGTGCCAGCAGCCGGGACGGGAGCTCCTACAATGAGCAGTTCTTC	.	TRBV27	TRBJ2-1	.
CASSQDHRIALSRDPTNEKLFF	TGTGCCAGCAGCCAAGATCACCGCATCGCTCTATCCCGTGATCCAACTAATGAAAAACTGTTTTTT	.	TRBV14	TRBJ1-4	.
CSAARLETQYF	TGCAGTGCTGCCAGGCTAGAGACCCAGTACTTC	.	TRBV20-1	TRBJ2-5	.
CASSAGAYEQYF	TGTGCCAGCAGTGCAGGGGCCTACGAGCAGTACTTC	.	TRBV6-1	TRBJ2-7	.
CAWSQPGKSKTQYF	TGTGCCTGGAGTCAACCGGGAAAGAGCAAGACCCAGTACTTC	.	TRBV30	TRBJ2-5	.
CASSLGAGGGQPQHF	TGTGCCAGCAGCTTAGGTGCAGGGGGCGGACAGCCCCAGCATTTT	TRBD1	TRBV7-2	TRBJ1-5	.
CASSLGTSNTDTQYF	TGTGCCAGCAGCTTGGGGACTAGCAACACAGATACGCAGTATTTT	TRBD2	TRBV5-4	TRBJ2-3	.
CASSEGASLLYTQYF	TGCGCCAGCAGTGAGGGGGCCAGTCTGCTGTATACGCAGTATTTT	.	TRBV10-2	TRBJ2-3	.
CASSESPFEPSTDTQYF	TGTGCCAGCAGCGAATCCCCGTTTGAGCCTAGCACAGATACGCAGTATTTT	.	TRBV9	TRBJ2-3	.
CASSLTGLAGAPVF	TGTGCCAGCAGTTTAACGGGACTAGCGGGTGCGCCAGTCTTC	TRBD2	TRBV27	TRBJ2-7	.
CASSASRPGQGHGYTF	TGTGCCAGCTCAGCAAGTCGTCCGGGACAGGGACATGGCTACACCTTC	TRBD1	TRBV18	TRBJ1-2	.
CSVEGQGLGIEQFF	TGCAGCGTTGAAGGACAGGGCCTAGGGATTGAGCAGTTCTTC	TRBD1	TRBV29-1	TRBJ2-1	once
CAWSVQQEQFF	TGTGCCTGGAGTGTACAACAGGAGCAGTTCTTC	.	TRBV30	TRBJ2-1	few
CASALGTKQFF	TGTGCCAGCGCTCTTGGGACTAAGCAGTTCTTC	TRBD2	TRBV6-6	TRBJ2-1	.
CSVAGGYDEQFF	TGCAGCGTTGCCGGAGGTTACGATGAGCAGTTCTTC	.	TRBV29-1	TRBJ2-1	.
CATSFGVGGQNQPQHF	TGTGCCACCAGCTTCGGCGTAGGGGGCCAGAATCAGCCCCAGCATTTT	TRBD1	TRBV15	TRBJ1-5	.
CASATEGLGQPQHF	TGCGCCAGCGCTACAGAGGGTCTTGGACAGCCCCAGCATTTT	.	TRBV5-1	TRBJ1-5	.
CATLPQGAQETQYF	TGTGCCACCCTACCCCAGGGGGCCCAAGAGACCCAGTACTTC	TRBD1	TRBV2	TRBJ2-5	.
CASSAQGGNYGYTF	TGTGCCAGCAGTGCGCAGGGGGGTAACTATGGCTACACCTTC	TRBD1	TRBV19	TRBJ1-2	.